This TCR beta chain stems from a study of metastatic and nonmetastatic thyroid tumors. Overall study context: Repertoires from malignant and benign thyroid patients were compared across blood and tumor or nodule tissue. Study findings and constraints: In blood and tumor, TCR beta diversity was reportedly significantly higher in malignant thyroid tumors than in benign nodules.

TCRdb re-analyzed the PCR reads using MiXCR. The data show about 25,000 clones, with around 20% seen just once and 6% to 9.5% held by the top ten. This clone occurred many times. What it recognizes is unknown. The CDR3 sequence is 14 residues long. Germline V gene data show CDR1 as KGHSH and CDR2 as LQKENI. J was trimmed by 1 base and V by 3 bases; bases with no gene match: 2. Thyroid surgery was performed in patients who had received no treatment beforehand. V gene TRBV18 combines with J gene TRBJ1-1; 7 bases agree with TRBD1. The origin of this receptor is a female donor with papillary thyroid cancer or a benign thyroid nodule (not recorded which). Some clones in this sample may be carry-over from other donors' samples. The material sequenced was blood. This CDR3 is CASSPQGENTEAFF. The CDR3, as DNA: TGTGCCAGCTCACCCCAGGGGGAGAACACTGAAGCTTTCTTT.